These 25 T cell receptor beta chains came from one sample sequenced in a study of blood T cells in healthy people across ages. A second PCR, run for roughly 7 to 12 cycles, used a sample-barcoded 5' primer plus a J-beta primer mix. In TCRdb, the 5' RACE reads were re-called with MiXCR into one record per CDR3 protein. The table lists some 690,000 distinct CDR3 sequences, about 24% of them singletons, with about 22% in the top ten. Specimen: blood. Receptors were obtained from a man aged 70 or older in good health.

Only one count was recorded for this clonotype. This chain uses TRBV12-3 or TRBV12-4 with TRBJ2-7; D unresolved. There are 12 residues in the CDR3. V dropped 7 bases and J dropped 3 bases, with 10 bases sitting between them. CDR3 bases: TGTGCCAGCAAGGGTGGGTACTACGAGCAGTACTTC. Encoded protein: CASKGGYYEQYF.

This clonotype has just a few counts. This chain's CDR3 is CSAREGGVSTEAFF. The CDR3, as DNA: TGCAGTGCCCGAGAGGGGGGGGTATCCACTGAAGCTTTCTTT. The genes are TRBV20-1 and TRBJ1-1; tentatively, D is TRBD1 (6 bases). CDR1 is DFQATT, CDR2 SNEGSKA, per germline (reference sequence). The V gene lost 6 bases and the J gene lost 4 bases, with 18 bases spanning the gap. This CDR3 region has 14 residues.

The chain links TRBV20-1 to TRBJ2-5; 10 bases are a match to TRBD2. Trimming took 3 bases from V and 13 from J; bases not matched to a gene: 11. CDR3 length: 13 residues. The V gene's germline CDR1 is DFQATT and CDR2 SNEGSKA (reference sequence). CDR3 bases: TGCAGTGCTAGTGGGACTAGCGCAAGAGGCGCGTACTTC. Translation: CSASGTSARGAYF.

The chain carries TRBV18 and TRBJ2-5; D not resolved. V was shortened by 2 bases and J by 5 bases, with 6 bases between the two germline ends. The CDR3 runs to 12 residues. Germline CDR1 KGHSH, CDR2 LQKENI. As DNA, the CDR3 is TGTGCCAGCTCACCAATTATCGAGACCCAGTACTTC. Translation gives CASSPIIETQYF.

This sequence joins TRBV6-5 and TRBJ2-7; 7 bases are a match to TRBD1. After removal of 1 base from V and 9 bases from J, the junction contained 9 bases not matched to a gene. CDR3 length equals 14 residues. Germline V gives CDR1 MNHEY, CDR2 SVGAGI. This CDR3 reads CASSYLGQYRVQYF. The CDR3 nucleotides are TGTGCCAGCAGTTACTTGGGACAGTACCGCGTGCAGTACTTC.

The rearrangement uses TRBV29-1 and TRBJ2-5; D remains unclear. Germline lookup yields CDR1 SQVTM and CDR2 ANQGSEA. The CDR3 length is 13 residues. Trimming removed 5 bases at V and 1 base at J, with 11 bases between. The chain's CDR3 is CSVLPTVQETQYF. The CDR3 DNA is TGCAGCGTTCTCCCCACGGTCCAAGAGACCCAGTACTTC.

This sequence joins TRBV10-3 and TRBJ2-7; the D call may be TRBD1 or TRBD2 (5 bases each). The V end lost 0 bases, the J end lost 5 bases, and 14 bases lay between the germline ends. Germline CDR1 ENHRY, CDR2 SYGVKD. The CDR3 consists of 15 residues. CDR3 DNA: TGTGCCATCAGTGAGTCCGGGGCAGGGTCCCACGAGCAGTACTTC. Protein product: CAISESGAGSHEQYF.

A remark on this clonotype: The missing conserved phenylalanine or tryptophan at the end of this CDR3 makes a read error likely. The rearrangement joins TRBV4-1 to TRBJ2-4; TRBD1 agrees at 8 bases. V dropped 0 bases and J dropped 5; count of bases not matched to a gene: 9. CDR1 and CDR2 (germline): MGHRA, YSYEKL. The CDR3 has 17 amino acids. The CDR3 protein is CASSQDRGRGPQNIQYL. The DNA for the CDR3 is TGCGCCAGCAGCCAAGATAGGGGCAGGGGGCCACAAAACATTCAGTACCTC.

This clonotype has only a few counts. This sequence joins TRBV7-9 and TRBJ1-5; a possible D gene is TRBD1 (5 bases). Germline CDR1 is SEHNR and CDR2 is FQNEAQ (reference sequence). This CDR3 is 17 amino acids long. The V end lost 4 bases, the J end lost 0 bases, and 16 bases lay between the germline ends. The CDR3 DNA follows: TGTGCCAGCAGCTCCGACTGGGGCAGCTATAGCAATCAGCCCCAGCATTTT. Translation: CASSSDWGSYSNQPQHF.

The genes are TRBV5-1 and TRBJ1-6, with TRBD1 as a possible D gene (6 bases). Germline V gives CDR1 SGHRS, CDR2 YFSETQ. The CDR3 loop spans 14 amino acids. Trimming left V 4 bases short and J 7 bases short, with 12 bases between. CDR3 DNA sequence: TGCGCCAGCAGCCGAGGGGGGAACAATTCACCCCTCCACTTT. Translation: CASSRGGNNSPLHF.

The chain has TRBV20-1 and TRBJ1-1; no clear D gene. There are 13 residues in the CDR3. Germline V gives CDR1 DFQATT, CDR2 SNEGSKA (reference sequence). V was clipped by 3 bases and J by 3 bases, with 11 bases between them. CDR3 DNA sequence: TGCAGTGCTAGTGGTTGGTTAGACACTGAAGCTTTCTTT. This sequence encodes CSASGWLDTEAFF.

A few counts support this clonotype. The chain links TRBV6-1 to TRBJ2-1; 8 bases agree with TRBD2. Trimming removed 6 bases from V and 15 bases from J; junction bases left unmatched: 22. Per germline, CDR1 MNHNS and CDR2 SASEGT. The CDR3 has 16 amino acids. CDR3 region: CASSNQPGLGFHDMFF. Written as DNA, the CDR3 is TGTGCCAGCAGCAATCAACCGGGACTAGGTTTCCATGACATGTTCTTC.

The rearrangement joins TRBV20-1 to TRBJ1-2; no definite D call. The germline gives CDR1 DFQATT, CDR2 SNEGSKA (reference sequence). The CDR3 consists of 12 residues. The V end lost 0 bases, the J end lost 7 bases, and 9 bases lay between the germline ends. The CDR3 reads CSARDHNGGYTF. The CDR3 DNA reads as TGCAGTGCTAGAGATCACAACGGTGGCTACACCTTC.

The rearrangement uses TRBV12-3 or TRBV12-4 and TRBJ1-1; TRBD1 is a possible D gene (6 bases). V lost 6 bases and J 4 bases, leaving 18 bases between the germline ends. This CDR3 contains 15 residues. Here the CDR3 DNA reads TGTGCCAGCAGCACGAGCGGGGGGGCTGGCACTGAAGCTTTCTTT. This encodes CASSTSGGAGTEAFF.

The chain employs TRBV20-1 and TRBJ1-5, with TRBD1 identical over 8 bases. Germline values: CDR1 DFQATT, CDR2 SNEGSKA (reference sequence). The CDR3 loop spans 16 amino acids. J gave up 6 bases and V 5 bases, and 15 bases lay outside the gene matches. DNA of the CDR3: TGCAGTGCTGCGATTCCGGGACAGGCTGGACGTCAGCCCCAGCATTTT. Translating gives CSAAIPGQAGRQPQHF.

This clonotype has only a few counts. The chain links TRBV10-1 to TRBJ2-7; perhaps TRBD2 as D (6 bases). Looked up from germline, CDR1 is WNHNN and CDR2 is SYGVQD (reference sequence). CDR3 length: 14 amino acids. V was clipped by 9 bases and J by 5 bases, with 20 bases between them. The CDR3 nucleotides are TGCGCCAGTGGGGATCGGGGAGGATCAGACGAGCAGTACTTC. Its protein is CASGDRGGSDEQYF.

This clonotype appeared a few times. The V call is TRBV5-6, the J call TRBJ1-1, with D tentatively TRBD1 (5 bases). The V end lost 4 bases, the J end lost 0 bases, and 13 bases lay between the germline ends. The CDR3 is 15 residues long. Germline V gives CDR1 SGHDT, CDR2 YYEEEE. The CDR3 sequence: CASSAGRVMNTEAFF. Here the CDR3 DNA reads TGTGCCAGCAGCGCGGGGCGGGTAATGAACACTGAAGCTTTCTTT.

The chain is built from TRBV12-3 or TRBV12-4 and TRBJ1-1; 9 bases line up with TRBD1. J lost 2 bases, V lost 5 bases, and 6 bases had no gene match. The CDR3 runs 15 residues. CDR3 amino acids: CASSLTGQGNTEAFF. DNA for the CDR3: TGTGCCAGCAGTCTGACGGGACAGGGAAACACTGAAGCTTTCTTT.

For the CDR3, the DNA is TGCGCCAGCAGCCTTAGCGGGAGGGCCGACACCGGGGAGCTGTTTTTT. It encodes CASSLSGRADTGELFF. V gene TRBV5-1 combines with J gene TRBJ2-2; 11 positions agree with TRBD2. In germline, CDR1 is SGHRS, CDR2 YFSETQ. CDR3 length: 16 residues. The V gene end was trimmed by 4 bases and the J gene end by 3 bases; junction bases not matched to a gene: 5.

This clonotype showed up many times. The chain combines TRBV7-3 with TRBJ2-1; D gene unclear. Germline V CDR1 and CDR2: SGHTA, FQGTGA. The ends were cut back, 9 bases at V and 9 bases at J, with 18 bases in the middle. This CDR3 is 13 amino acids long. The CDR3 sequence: CASILQPGGEQFF. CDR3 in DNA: TGTGCCAGTATCCTTCAACCGGGTGGTGAGCAGTTCTTC.

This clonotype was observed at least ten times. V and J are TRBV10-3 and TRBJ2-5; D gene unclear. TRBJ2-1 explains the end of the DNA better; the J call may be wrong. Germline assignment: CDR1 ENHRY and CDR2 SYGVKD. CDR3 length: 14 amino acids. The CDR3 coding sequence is TGTGCCATCAGCACCCCCTTGGGGAACAATGAGCAGTTCTTC. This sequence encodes CAISTPLGNNEQFF.

The CDR3 region is CASSLNGQANQETQYF. The DNA for the CDR3 is TGCGCCAGCAGCCTCAACGGACAGGCGAACCAAGAGACCCAGTACTTC. The chain employs TRBV4-1 and TRBJ2-5; TRBD1 agrees at 7 bases. The germline gives CDR1 MGHRA, CDR2 YSYEKL. The ends lost 4 bases at V and 0 bases at J; junction bases unmatched: 8. CDR3 size: 16 residues.

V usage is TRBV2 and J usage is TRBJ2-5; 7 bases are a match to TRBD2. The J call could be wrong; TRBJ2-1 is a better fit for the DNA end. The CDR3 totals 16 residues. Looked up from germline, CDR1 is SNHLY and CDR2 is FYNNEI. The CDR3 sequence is CASSSRLALIIDEQFF. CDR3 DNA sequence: TGTGCCAGCAGTTCTAGACTAGCCTTGATTATAGACGAGCAGTTCTTC.

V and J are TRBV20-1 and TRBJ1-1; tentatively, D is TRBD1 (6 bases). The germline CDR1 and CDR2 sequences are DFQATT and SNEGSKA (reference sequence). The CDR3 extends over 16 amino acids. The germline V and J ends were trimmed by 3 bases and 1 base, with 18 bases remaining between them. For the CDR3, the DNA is TGCAGTGCTAGTCCGCAGGGGACCAACGGGAACACTGAAGCTTTCTTT. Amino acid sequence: CSASPQGTNGNTEAFF.

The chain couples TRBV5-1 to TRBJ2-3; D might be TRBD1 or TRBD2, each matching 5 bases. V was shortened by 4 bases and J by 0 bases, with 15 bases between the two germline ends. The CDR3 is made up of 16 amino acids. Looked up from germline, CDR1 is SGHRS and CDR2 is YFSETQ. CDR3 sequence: CASSAGTTPSTDTQYF. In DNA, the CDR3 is TGCGCCAGCAGCGCTGGGACCACTCCTAGCACAGATACGCAGTATTTT.